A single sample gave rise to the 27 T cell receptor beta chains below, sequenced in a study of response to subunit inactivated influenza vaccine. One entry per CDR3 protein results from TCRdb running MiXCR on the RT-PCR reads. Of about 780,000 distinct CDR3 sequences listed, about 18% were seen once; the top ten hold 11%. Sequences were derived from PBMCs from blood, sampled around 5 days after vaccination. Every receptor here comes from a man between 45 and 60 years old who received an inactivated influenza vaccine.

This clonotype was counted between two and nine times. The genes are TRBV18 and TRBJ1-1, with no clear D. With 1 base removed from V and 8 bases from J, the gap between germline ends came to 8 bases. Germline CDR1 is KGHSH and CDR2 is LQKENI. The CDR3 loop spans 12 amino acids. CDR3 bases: TGTGCCAGCTCACCACGGTCGGGGGAAGCTTTCTTT. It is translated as CASSPRSGEAFF.

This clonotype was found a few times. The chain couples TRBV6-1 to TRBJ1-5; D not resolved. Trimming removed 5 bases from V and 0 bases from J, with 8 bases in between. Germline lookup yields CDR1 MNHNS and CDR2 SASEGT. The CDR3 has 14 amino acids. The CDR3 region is CASSPTPSNQPQHF. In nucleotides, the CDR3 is TGTGCCAGCAGTCCTACACCTAGCAATCAGCCCCAGCATTTT.

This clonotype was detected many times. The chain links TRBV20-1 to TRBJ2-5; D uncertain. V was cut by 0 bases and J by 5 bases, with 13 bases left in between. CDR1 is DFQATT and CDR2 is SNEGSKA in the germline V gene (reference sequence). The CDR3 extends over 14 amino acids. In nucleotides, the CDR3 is TGCAGTGCTAGAGAAGGGAAGGGTTTGGAGACCCAGTACTTC. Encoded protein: CSAREGKGLETQYF.

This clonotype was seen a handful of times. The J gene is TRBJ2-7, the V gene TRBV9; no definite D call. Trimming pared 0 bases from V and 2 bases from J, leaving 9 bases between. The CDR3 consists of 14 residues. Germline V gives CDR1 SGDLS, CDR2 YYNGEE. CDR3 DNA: TGTGCCAGCAGCGTAGCCGCGCTGCCCTACGAGCAGTACTTC. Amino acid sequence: CASSVAALPYEQYF.

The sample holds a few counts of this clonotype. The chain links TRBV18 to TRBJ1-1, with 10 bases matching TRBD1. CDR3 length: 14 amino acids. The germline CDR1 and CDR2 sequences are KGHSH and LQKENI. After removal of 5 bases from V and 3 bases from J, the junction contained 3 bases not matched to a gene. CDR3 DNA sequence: TGTGCCAGCTCAGACAGGGGGCTCGACACTGAAGCTTTCTTT. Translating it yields CASSDRGLDTEAFF.

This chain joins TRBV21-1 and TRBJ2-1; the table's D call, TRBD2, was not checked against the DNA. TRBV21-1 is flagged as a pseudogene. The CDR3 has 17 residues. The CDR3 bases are TGTGCCAGCAGCAAAGAACGACTAGCGGGCTCCTACAATGAGCAGTTCTTC. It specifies CASSKERLAGSYNEQFF.

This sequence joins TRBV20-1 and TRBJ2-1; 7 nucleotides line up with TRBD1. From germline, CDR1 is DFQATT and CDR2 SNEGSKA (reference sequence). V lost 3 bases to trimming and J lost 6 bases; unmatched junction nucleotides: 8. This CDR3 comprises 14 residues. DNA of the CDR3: TGCAGTGCTAGGGGACAGACTCTAGTCAATGAGCAGTTCTTC. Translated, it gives CSARGQTLVNEQFF.

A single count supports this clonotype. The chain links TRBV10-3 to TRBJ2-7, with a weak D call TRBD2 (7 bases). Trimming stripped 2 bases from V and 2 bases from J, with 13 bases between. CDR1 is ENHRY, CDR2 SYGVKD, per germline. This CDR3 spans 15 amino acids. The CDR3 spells CAISEAQGTTYEQYF. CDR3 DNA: TGTGCCATCAGTGAGGCTCAGGGGACTACCTACGAGCAGTACTTC.

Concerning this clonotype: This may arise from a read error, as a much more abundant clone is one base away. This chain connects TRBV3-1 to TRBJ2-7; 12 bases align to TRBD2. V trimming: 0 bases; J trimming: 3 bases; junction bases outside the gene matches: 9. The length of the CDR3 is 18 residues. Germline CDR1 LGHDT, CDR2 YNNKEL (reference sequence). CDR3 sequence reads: CASSQDLKRTSGDYEQYF. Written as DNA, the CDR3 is TGTGCCAGCAGCCAAGATCTTAAGAGGACTAGCGGGGACTACGAGCAGTACTTC.

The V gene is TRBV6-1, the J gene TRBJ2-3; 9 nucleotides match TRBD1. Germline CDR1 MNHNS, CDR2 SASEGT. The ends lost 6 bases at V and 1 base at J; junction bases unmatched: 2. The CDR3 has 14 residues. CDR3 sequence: CASRQGARTDTQYF. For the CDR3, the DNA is TGTGCCAGCAGACAGGGGGCCCGCACAGATACGCAGTATTTT.

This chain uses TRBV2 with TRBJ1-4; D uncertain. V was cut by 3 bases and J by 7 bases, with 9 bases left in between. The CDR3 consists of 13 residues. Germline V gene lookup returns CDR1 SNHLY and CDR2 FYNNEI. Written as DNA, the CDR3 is TGTGCCAGCAGTGATTTGGGCAGTGAAAAACTGTTTTTT. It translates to CASSDLGSEKLFF.

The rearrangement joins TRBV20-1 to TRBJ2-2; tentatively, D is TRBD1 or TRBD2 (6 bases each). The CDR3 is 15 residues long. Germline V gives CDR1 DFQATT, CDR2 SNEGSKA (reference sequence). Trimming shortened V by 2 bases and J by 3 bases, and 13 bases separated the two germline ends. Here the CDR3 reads CSARLRGRDTGELFF. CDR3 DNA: TGCAGTGCTAGACTCCGGGGGCGCGACACCGGGGAGCTGTTTTTT.

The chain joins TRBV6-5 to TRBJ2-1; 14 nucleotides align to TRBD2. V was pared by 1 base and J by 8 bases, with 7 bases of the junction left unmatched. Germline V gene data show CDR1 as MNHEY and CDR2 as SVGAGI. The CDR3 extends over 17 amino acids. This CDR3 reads CASSYLRTSGGPHEQFF. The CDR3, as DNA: TGTGCCAGCAGTTACTTAAGGACTAGCGGGGGGCCCCATGAGCAGTTCTTC.

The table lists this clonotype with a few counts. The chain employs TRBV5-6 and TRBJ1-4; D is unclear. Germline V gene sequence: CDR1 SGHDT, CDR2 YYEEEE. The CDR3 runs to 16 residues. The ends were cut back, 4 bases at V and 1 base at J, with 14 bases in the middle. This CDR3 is CASSRPEGETNEKLFF. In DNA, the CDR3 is TGTGCCAGCAGCCGTCCTGAGGGTGAAACTAATGAAAAACTGTTTTTT.

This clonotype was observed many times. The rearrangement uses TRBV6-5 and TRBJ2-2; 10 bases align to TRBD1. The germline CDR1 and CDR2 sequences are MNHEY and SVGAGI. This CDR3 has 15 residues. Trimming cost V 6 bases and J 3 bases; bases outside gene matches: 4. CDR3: CASRYGTGDTGELFF. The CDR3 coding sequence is TGTGCCAGCAGATACGGGACAGGGGACACCGGGGAGCTGTTTTTT.

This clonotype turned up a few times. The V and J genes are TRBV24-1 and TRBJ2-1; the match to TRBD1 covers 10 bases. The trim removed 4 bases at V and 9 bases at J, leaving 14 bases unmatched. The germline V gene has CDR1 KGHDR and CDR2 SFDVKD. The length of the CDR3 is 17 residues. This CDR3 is CATSDPRGDRGFGEQFF. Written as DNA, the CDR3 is TGTGCCACCAGTGACCCTCGGGGGGACAGGGGATTCGGTGAGCAGTTCTTC.

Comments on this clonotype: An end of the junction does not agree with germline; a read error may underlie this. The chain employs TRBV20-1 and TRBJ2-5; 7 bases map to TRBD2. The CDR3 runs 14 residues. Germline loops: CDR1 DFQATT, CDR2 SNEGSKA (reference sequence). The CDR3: CSASGAGGQESQYF. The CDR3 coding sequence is TGCAGTGCCAGCGGGGCGGGCGGCCAAGAGAGCCAGTACTTC.

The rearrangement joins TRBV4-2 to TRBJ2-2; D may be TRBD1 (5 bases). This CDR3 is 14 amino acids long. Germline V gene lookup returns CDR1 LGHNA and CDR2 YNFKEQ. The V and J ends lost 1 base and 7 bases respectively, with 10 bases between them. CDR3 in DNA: TGTGCCAGCAGCCAAGCCAGGGAAGACGGGGAGCTGTTTTTT. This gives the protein CASSQAREDGELFF.

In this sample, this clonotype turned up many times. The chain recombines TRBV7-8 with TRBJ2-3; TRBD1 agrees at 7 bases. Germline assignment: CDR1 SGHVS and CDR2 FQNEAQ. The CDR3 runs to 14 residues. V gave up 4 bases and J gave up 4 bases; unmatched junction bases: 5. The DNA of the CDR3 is TGTGCCAGCAGCTCCCTGAGGGGGCCAGATACGCAGTATTTT. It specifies CASSSLRGPDTQYF.

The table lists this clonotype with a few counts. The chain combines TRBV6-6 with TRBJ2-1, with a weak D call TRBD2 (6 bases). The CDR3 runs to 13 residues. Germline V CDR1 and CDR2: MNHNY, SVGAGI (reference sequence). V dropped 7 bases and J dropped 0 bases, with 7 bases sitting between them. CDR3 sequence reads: CASTSVSYNEQFF. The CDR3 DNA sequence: TGTGCCAGCACTAGCGTCTCCTACAATGAGCAGTTCTTC.

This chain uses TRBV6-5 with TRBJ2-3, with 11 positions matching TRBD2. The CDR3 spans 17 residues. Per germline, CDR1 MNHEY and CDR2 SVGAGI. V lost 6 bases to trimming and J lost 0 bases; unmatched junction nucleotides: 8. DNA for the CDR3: TGTGCCAGCAGCAACCTGGGACTAGCGGCTAGCACAGATACGCAGTATTTT. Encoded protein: CASSNLGLAASTDTQYF.

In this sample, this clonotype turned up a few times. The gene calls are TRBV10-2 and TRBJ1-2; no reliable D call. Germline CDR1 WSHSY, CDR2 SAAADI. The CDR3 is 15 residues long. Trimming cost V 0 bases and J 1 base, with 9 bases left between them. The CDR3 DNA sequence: TGCGCCAGCAGTGAGTCGGGATCACATAACTATGGCTACACCTTC. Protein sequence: CASSESGSHNYGYTF.

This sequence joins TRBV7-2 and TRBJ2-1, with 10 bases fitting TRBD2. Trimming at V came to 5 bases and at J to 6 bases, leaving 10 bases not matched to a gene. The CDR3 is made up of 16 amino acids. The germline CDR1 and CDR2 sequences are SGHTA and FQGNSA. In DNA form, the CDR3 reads TGTGCCAGCAGCGTAACTAGCGGGACGAAACGCAATGAGCAGTTCTTC. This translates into CASSVTSGTKRNEQFF.

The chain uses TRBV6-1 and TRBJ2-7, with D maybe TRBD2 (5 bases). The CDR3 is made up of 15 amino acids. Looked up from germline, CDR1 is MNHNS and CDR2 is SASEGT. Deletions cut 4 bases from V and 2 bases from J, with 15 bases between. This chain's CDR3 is CASSAPGRLTYEQYF. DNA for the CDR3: TGTGCCAGCAGTGCCCCGGGGAGATTAACCTACGAGCAGTACTTC.

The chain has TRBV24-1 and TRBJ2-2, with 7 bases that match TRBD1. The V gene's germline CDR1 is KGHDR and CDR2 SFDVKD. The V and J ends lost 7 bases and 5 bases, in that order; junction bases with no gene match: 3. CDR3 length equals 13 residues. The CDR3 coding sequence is TGTGCCACCAGGAACAGGGGAACCGGGGAGCTGTTTTTT. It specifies CATRNRGTGELFF.

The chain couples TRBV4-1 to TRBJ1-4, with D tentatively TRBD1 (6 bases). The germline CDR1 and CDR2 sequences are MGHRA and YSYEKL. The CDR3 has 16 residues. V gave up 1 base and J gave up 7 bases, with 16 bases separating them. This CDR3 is CASSQGWGAQSEKLFF. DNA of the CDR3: TGCGCCAGCAGCCAAGGGTGGGGGGCCCAGAGTGAAAAACTGTTTTTT.

For the CDR3, the DNA is TGCAGCGTTGGTGGGGGATACTATGGCTACACCTTC. It yields the protein CSVGGGYYGYTF. The V gene is TRBV29-1, the J gene TRBJ1-2, with D tentatively TRBD1 (5 bases). There are 12 residues in the CDR3. Deletions cut 4 bases from V and 3 bases from J, with 9 bases between. Germline-derived CDR1 and CDR2 are SQVTM and ANQGSEA.